The T cell receptor (beta chain) described here comes from a study of T cells in Graves' hyperthyroidism and ophthalmopathy. This clonotype showed up many times. Diagnosing involved the use of clinical symptoms, serum thyroxine and TRAb, thyroid ultrasound and orbital computed tomography. TCR beta CDR3 regions were amplified from RNA. The TCR CDR3 first-round RT-PCR relied on the HTBI primer set. TCRdb passed the multiplex PCR reads through MiXCR, listing each CDR3 protein once. The sample lists 550,000 to 800,000 distinct CDR3 sequences, approximately 16% occurring once. CDR1 is LNHDA, CDR2 SQIVND, per germline (reference sequence). The CDR3 length is 16 residues. The V segment lost 6 bases and the J segment 2 bases; nucleotides outside the gene matches: 11.

This TCR came from a man between 18 and 35 years old with Graves' hyperthyroidism. The sequenced sample was blood. The V call is TRBV19, the J call TRBJ2-3, with TRBD1 identical over 7 bases. DNA of the CDR3: TGTGCCAGTAGACCCAACCGGGACAGAGACACAGATACGCAGTATTTT. The encoded protein is CASRPNRDRDTDTQYF.